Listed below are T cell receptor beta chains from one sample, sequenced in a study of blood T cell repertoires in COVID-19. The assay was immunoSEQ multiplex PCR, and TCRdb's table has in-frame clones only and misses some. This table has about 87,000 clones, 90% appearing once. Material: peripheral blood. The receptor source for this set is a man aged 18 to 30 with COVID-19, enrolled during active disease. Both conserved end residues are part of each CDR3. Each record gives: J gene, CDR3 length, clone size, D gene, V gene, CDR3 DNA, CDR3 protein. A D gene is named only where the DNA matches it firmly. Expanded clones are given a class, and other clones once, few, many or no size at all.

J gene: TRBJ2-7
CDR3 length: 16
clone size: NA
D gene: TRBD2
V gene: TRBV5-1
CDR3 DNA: TGCGCCAGCAGCCCGGGAGGGGGGGTGCTCTCCTACGAGCAGTACTTC
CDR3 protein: CASSPGGGVLSYEQYF

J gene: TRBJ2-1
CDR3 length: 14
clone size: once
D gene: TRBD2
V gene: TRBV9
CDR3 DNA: TGTGCCAGCAGCGCGGCCGGGACTAGCGGTGAGCAGTTCTTC
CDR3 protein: CASSAAGTSGEQFF

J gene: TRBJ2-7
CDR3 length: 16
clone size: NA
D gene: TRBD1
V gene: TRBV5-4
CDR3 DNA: TGTGCCAGCAGCTTTTTGGGACAGGCAGGGACCTACGAGCAGTACTTC
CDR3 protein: CASSFLGQAGTYEQYF

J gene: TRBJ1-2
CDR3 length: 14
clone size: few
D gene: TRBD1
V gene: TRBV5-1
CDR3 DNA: TGCGCCAGCAGCTTGAGGCAGGGGGCCGGGGGCTACACCTTC
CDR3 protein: CASSLRQGAGGYTF

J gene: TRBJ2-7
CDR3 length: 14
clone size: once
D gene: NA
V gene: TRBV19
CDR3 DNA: TGTGCCAGTAGTATTTACCAGGGTTCCTACGAGCAGTACTTC
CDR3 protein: CASSIYQGSYEQYF

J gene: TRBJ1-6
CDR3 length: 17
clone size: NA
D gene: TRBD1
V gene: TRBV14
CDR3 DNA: TGTGCCAGCAGCCAAGATCGGGTGGACAGGGGAAATTCACCCCTCCACTTT
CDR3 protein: CASSQDRVDRGNSPLHF

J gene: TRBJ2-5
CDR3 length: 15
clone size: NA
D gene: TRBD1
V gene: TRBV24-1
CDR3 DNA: TGTGCCACCAGTCCGGGACAGGGGAGACAAGAGACCCAGTACTTC
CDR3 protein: CATSPGQGRQETQYF

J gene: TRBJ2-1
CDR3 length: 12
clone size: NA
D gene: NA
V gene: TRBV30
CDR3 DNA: TGTGCCTGGAGTAGTCAGGGCAATGAGCAGTTCTTC
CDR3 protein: CAWSSQGNEQFF

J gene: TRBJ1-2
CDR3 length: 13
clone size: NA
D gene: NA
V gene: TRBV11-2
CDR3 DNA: TGTGCCAGCAGCTTAGATAGGGGATCTGGCTACACCTTC
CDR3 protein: CASSLDRGSGYTF

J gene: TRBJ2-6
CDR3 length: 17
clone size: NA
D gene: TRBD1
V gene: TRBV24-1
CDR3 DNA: TGTGCCACCAGTGCACAGGGGCTTCGTTCTGGGGCCAACGTCCTGACTTTC
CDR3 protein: CATSAQGLRSGANVLTF

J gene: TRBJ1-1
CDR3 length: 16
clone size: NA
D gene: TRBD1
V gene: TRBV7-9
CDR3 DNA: TGTGCCAGCAGCACCCCACCGGGACAGATGAACACTGAAGCTTTCTTT
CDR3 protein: CASSTPPGQMNTEAFF

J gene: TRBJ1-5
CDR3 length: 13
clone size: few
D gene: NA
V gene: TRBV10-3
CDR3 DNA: TGTGCCACCGGGCGGGCCGGGGATCAGCCCCAGCATTTT
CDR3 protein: CATGRAGDQPQHF

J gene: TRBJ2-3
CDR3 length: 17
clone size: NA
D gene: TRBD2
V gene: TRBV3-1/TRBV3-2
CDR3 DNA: TGTGCCAGCAGCCAAGATTCAAGCGGGAAGGGTACAGATACGCAGTATTTT
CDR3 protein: CASSQDSSGKGTDTQYF

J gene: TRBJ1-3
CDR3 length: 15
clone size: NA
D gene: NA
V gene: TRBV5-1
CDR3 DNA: TGCGCCAGCAGCTTTAACCAGGGGAGCGGAAACACCATATATTTT
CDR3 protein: CASSFNQGSGNTIYF

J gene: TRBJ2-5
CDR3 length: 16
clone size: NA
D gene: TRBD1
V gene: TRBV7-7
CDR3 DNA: TGTGCTAGCAGCGTCGGGACCCAGGGGGCAGGGGAGACCCAGTACTTC
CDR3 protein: CASSVGTQGAGETQYF

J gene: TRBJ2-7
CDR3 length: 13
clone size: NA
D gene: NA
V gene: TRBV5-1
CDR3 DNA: TGCGCCAGCAGCCCAGGACTCGAGGACGAGCAGTACTTC
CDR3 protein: CASSPGLEDEQYF

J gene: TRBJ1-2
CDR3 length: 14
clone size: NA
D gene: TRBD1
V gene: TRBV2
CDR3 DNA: TGTGCCAGCAGTCCGAACAGGGGCGGCGGTGGCTACACCTTC
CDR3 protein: CASSPNRGGGGYTF

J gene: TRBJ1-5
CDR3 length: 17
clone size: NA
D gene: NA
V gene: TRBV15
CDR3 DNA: TGTGCCACCAGCAGAGACAGGTGGGGGCTGAGCAATCAGCCCCAGCATTTT
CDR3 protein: CATSRDRWGLSNQPQHF

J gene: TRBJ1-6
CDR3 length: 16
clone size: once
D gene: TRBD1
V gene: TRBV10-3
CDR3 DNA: TGTGCCATCAGCGAATTCGGACAGGACTATAATTCACCCCTCCACTTT
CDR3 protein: CAISEFGQDYNSPLHF

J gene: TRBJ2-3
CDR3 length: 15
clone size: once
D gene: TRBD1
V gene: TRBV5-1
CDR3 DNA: TGCGCCAGCAGCATGGACAGGGGGCGTTTAGATACGCAGTATTTT
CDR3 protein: CASSMDRGRLDTQYF

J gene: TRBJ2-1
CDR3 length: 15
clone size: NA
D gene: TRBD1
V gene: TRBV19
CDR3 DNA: TGTGCCAGTAGCAACGACAGGGGCTCCTACAATGAGCAGTTCTTC
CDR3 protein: CASSNDRGSYNEQFF

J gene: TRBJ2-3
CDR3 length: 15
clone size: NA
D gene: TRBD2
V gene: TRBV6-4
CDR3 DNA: TGTGCCAGCAGTCTGACTAGCGGGAGCACAGATACGCAGTATTTT
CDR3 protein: CASSLTSGSTDTQYF

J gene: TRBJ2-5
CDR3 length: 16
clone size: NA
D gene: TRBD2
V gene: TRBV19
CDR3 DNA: TGTGCCAGTAGTATCCCGGGACTAGCGGGAAGAGAGACCCAGTACTTC
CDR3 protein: CASSIPGLAGRETQYF

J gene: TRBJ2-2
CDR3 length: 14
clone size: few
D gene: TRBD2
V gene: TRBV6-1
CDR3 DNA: TGTGCCAGCAGTGAACTAGCGGACACCGGGGAGCTGTTTTTT
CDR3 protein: CASSELADTGELFF

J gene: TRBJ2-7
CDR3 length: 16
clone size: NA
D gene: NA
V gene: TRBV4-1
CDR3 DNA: TGCGCCAGCAGCCAAGCTTGGAGGGGTGGGTCCTACGAGCAGTACTTC
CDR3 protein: CASSQAWRGGSYEQYF

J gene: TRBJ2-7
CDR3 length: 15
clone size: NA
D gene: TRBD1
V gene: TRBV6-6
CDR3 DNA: TGTGCCAGCAGTACCCAGACAGGGGGCTTGGACGAGCAGTACTTC
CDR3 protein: CASSTQTGGLDEQYF

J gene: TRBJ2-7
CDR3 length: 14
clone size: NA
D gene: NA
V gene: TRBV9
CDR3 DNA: TGTGCCAGCAGCGTAGATGGCTTAAACTACGAGCAGTACTTC
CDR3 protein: CASSVDGLNYEQYF

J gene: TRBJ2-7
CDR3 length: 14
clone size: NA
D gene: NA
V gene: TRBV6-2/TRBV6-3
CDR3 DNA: TGTGCCAGCAGTCACGCCGGGACTTCCTACGAGCAGTACTTC
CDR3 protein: CASSHAGTSYEQYF

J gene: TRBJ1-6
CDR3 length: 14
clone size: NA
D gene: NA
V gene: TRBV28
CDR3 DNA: TGTGCCAGCAGTTTGGGGGGGCTAAATTCACCCCTCCACTTT
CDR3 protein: CASSLGGLNSPLHF

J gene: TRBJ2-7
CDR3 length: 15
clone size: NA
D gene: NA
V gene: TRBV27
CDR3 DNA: TGTGCCAGCAGTTTATCGGTTTACGGTTCCTACGAGCAGTACTTC
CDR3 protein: CASSLSVYGSYEQYF

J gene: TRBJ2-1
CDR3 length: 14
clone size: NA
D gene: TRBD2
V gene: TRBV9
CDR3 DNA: TGTGCCAGCAGCGGGACTAGCGGATACAATGAGCAGTTCTTC
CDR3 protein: CASSGTSGYNEQFF

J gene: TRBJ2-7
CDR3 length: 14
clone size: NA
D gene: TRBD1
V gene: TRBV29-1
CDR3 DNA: TGCAGCGTTGTAACAGGGGGCGCCTCCTACGAGCAGTACTTC
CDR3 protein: CSVVTGGASYEQYF

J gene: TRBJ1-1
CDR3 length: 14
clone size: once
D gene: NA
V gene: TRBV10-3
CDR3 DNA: TGTGCCATCAGACCGGGAGGTTCGAACACTGAAGCTTTCTTT
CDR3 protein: CAIRPGGSNTEAFF

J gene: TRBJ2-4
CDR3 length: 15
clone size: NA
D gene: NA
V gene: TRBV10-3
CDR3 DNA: TGTGCCATCAGTGAGGATAGCGGAGCCAAAAACATTCAGTACTTC
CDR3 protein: CAISEDSGAKNIQYF

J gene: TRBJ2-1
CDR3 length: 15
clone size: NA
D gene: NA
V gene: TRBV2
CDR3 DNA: TGTGCCAGCAGTGAAAGTTTGGCTCCCTACAATGAGCAGTTCTTC
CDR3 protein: CASSESLAPYNEQFF

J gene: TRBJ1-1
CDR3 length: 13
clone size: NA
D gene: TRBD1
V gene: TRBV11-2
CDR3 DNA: TGTGCCAGCAGCTCACAGGGGGGCCTAGAAGCTTTCTTT
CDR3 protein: CASSSQGGLEAFF

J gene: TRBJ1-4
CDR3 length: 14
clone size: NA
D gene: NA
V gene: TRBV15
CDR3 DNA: TGTGCCACCAGCAGAGGGGCGAGACAAGAAAAACTGTTTTTT
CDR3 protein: CATSRGARQEKLFF